One and the same sample provided the 26 T cell receptor beta chains below, sequenced in a study of lymphopenia after photon versus proton radiotherapy. The assay was immunoSEQ multiplex PCR, and TCRdb's table has in-frame clones only and misses some. The sample lists fewer than 65,000 clones, roughly 86% occurring once. The sequences come from peripheral blood, collected from a patient treated with photon-based radiotherapy. These receptors originate from a man aged 35 to 55 with gastric cancer.

The rearrangement uses TRBV7-2 and TRBJ1-4; 8 nucleotides agree with TRBD1. Germline assignment: CDR1 SGHTA and CDR2 FQGNSA. The CDR3 is 15 amino acids. The V gene end was trimmed by 5 bases and the J gene end by 6 bases; junction bases not matched to a gene: 8. CDR3 protein: CASSPQTGADEKLFF. Written as DNA, the CDR3 is TGTGCCAGCAGCCCCCAGACAGGGGCTGATGAAAAACTGTTTTTT.

The gene calls are TRBV5-1 and TRBJ1-4, with D possibly being TRBD1 (5 bases). V lost 0 bases, J lost 7 bases, and 10 bases lay in between. The CDR3 is 14 amino acids. Germline V gives CDR1 SGHRS, CDR2 YFSETQ. The CDR3 spells CASSLVGEGEKLFF. For the CDR3, the DNA is TGCGCCAGCAGCTTGGTAGGGGAGGGTGAAAAACTGTTTTTT.

J is TRBJ1-3 and V is TRBV5-1; possible D gene TRBD1, 6 bases. The length of the CDR3 is 17 residues. The germline V gene encodes CDR1 SGHRS and CDR2 YFSETQ. Trimming cost V 0 bases and J 0 bases, with 13 bases left between them. The CDR3 DNA reads as TGCGCCAGCAGCTTGGAAACTACAGGGTCCTCTGGAAACACCATATATTTT. Encoded protein: CASSLETTGSSGNTIYF.

This clone turned up a few times. The V and J genes are TRBV5-1 and TRBJ1-2, with 7 nucleotides matching TRBD1. The trim removed 4 bases at V and 2 bases at J, leaving 5 bases unmatched. Germline CDR1 and CDR2: SGHRS and YFSETQ. This CDR3 comprises 14 residues. As DNA, the CDR3 is TGCGCCAGCAGCAGGCTGGGACAGAACTATGGCTACACCTTC. This codes for CASSRLGQNYGYTF.

The chain recombines TRBV10-3 with TRBJ1-2; the D gene is possibly TRBD1 (5 bases). This CDR3 region has 15 residues. Trimming took off 3 bases at V and 9 bases at J, with 20 bases between the two ends. Germline loops: CDR1 ENHRY, CDR2 SYGVKD. CDR3 sequence reads: CAISEPRDASSRYTF. Here the CDR3 DNA reads TGTGCCATCAGTGAACCGAGGGACGCAAGTAGTCGCTACACCTTC.

This chain joins TRBV22-1 and TRBJ1-2. TRBV22-1 is a listed pseudogene. The CDR3 is 15 residues long. Here the CDR3 DNA reads TGTGGAGGATTGCCAGAAAGCGAGAAGACCTATGGCTACACCTTC. Translated, it gives CGGLPESEKTYGYTF.

The chain is built from TRBV27 and TRBJ2-1; 7 bases fit TRBD2. Germline values: CDR1 MNHEY, CDR2 SMNVEV (reference sequence). With V trimmed by 8 bases and J by 4 bases, 11 bases remained unmatched. The CDR3 sequence is 15 residues long. The CDR3 loop reads CASHIGGSPYNEQFF. CDR3 in DNA: TGTGCCAGCCATATCGGGGGGTCTCCGTACAATGAGCAGTTCTTC.

This chain connects TRBV2 to TRBJ2-3; perhaps D is TRBD1 or TRBD2 (5 bases each). This CDR3 has 12 residues. CDR1 and CDR2 from the germline V gene are SNHLY and FYNNEI. The V end lost 6 bases, the J end lost 8 bases, and 12 bases lay between the germline ends. Written as DNA, the CDR3 is TGTGCCAGCAGGGAGAGGGGTGGTACGCAGTATTTT. It specifies CASRERGGTQYF.

The rearrangement uses TRBV6-1 and TRBJ1-2; D gene ambiguous. This CDR3 has 14 amino acids. The germline CDR1 and CDR2 sequences are MNHNS and SASEGT. Trimming removed 3 bases from V and 6 bases from J, with 14 bases in between. The CDR3 DNA reads TGTGCCAGCAGTGACTTCGACTCGGGAGATGGCTACACCTTC. This encodes CASSDFDSGDGYTF.

For the CDR3, the DNA is TGTGCCAGTCGGGGCGGGGGACTGACCTACGAGCAGTACTTC. Its translation is CASRGGGLTYEQYF. V and J are TRBV6-6 and TRBJ2-7; TRBD2 aligns across 7 bases. Germline assignment: CDR1 MNHNY and CDR2 SVGAGI (reference sequence). This CDR3 has 14 residues. J was trimmed by 2 bases and V by 9 bases; bases with no gene match: 10.

This chain joins TRBV11-2 and TRBJ1-2; TRBD1 aligns across 9 bases. The V segment lost 4 bases and the J segment 4 bases; nucleotides outside the gene matches: 7. This CDR3 is built from 15 residues. Looked up from germline, CDR1 is SGHAT and CDR2 is FQNNGV. CDR3 DNA sequence: TGTGCCAGCAGCTCTTCACAGGGACAGGGCTATGGCTACACCTTC. Translation: CASSSSQGQGYGYTF.

The genes are TRBV5-4 and TRBJ1-6, with 8 bases aligning to TRBD1. This CDR3 is built from 16 residues. Per germline, CDR1 SGHNT and CDR2 YYREEE (reference sequence). After removal of 7 bases from V and 10 bases from J, the junction contained 16 bases not matched to a gene. DNA for the CDR3: TGTGCCAGCGGGGGGTCAGGGGGCTCGTTCCGGTCACCCCTCCACTTT. This gives the protein CASGGSGGSFRSPLHF.

V and J are TRBV15 and TRBJ1-6, with D possibly being TRBD1 (6 bases). The germline V gene has CDR1 LNHNV and CDR2 YYDKDF (reference sequence). There are 15 residues in the CDR3. Trimming shortened V by 3 bases and J by 7 bases, and 13 bases separated the two germline ends. The CDR3 loop is CATSRGATGNSPLHF. Here the CDR3 DNA reads TGTGCCACCAGCAGGGGGGCAACGGGAAATTCACCCCTCCACTTT. The entire variable domain, with the rest obtained from reference TRBV15 and TRBJ1-6, is as follows: DAMVIQNPRYQVTQFGKPVTLSCSQTLNHNVMYWYQQKSSQAPKLLFHYYDKDFNNEADTPDNFQSRRPNTSFCFLDIRSPGLGDTAMYLCATSRGATGNSPLHFGNGTRLTVT.

This chain uses TRBV7-9 with TRBJ2-3; the match to TRBD2 covers 7 bases. V shed 5 bases and J 1 base; nucleotides not matched to a gene: 6. The CDR3 covers 15 residues. The germline V gene encodes CDR1 SEHNR and CDR2 FQNEAQ (reference sequence). CDR3 protein: CASSVALAGTDTQYF. The CDR3 bases are TGTGCCAGCAGCGTGGCGCTAGCGGGCACAGATACGCAGTATTTT.

The chain combines TRBV5-6 with TRBJ1-3; D is uncertain. Germline lookup yields CDR1 SGHDT and CDR2 YYEEEE. CDR3 length: 14 residues. V was shortened by 0 bases and J by 4 bases, with 8 bases between the two germline ends. The CDR3 spells CASSLDGRGNTIYF. CDR3 nucleotides: TGTGCCAGCAGCTTGGATGGCCGGGGAAACACCATATATTTT.

This chain connects TRBV29-1 to TRBJ2-3; D is perhaps TRBD1 or TRBD2 (5 bases each). V lost 4 bases, J lost 2 bases, and 10 bases lay in between. The CDR3 is 13 residues long. Germline loops: CDR1 SQVTM, CDR2 ANQGSEA. The CDR3 DNA reads TGCAGCGTTGGTAAGGGACCCACAGATACGCAGTATTTT. This codes for CSVGKGPTDTQYF.

The rearrangement links TRBV19 to TRBJ2-7; the D call may be TRBD1 or TRBD2 (5 bases each). Germline V CDR1 and CDR2: LNHDA, SQIVND (reference sequence). The V end lost 4 bases, the J end lost 2 bases, and 15 bases lay between the germline ends. This CDR3 contains 15 residues. The CDR3 DNA is TGTGCCAGTAGTAGACTACCGGGACCGCCCTACGAGCAGTACTTC. Translated, it gives CASSRLPGPPYEQYF.

This clone was detected once. CDR3 amino acids: CASSQDNTGELFF. In nucleotides, the CDR3 is TGTGCCAGCAGCCAAGACAACACCGGGGAGCTGTTTTTT. V is TRBV4-2 and J is TRBJ2-2, with D uncertain. Trimming stripped 0 bases from V and 2 bases from J, with 1 base between. In germline, CDR1 is LGHNA, CDR2 YNFKEQ. The CDR3 is 13 residues long.

There are a few counts of this clone. This chain joins TRBV7-2 and TRBJ2-2; 7 positions agree with TRBD1. This CDR3 is built from 13 residues. The V and J ends lost 4 bases and 5 bases, in that order; junction bases with no gene match: 1. Germline values: CDR1 SGHTA, CDR2 FQGNSA. CDR3 residues: CASSSQGTGELFF. The DNA of the CDR3 is TGTGCCAGCAGCTCACAGGGGACCGGGGAGCTGTTTTTT.

V usage is TRBV19 and J usage is TRBJ1-1, with 7 bases fitting TRBD1. The CDR3 totals 14 residues. Germline assignment: CDR1 LNHDA and CDR2 SQIVND (reference sequence). The V and J ends lost 3 bases and 4 bases, in that order; junction bases with no gene match: 5. CDR3 residues: CASSMRQGGTEAFF. As DNA, the CDR3 is TGTGCCAGTAGTATGAGACAGGGAGGCACTGAAGCTTTCTTT.

V is TRBV4-2 and J is TRBJ1-5; maybe TRBD1 (6 bases). V lost 0 bases to trimming and J lost 7 bases, with 16 bases between them. Germline-derived CDR1 and CDR2 are LGHNA and YNFKEQ. This CDR3 is built from 16 residues. CDR3 in amino acids: CASSQDLAGEWQPQHF. CDR3 bases: TGTGCCAGCAGCCAAGACCTGGCAGGGGAATGGCAGCCCCAGCATTTT.

The chain has TRBV7-2 and TRBJ2-5; 12 bases line up with TRBD2. The CDR3 runs 16 residues. The J segment lost 4 bases and the V segment lost 1 base, leaving 4 bases of the junction unmatched. CDR1 is SGHTA and CDR2 is FQGNSA in the germline V gene. CDR3 nucleotide sequence: TGTGCCAGCAGCTTAGTTTGGACTAGCGGGGTAGAGACCCAGTACTTC. The encoded protein is CASSLVWTSGVETQYF.

The genes are TRBV5-4 and TRBJ1-6, with TRBD1 identical over 7 bases. The ends lost 4 bases at V and 16 bases at J; junction bases unmatched: 14. This CDR3 is built from 14 residues. Germline CDR1 reads SGHNT; CDR2 reads YYREEE (reference sequence). CDR3 DNA sequence: TGTGCCAGCAGCCCCGGGGTGGCCGGGACAGCTCTCCACTTT. Protein sequence: CASSPGVAGTALHF.

Only one count was recorded for this clone. V gene TRBV7-2 combines with J gene TRBJ1-4; D is ambiguous. This CDR3 region has 16 residues. The germline V gene has CDR1 SGHTA and CDR2 FQGNSA. The V end lost 2 bases, the J end lost 4 bases, and 14 bases lay between the germline ends. The DNA for the CDR3 is TGTGCCAGCAGCTTACGGCCGCGCGGAGTTAATGAAAAACTGTTTTTT. This sequence encodes CASSLRPRGVNEKLFF.

The chain has TRBV7-2 and TRBJ2-7; possibly TRBD2 for D (5 bases). Germline V CDR1 and CDR2: SGHTA, FQGNSA. The CDR3 is 14 residues long. V shed 1 base and J shed 2 bases, with 9 bases lying between them. Here the CDR3 reads CASSLVGGTYEQYF. The CDR3 DNA sequence: TGTGCCAGCAGCTTAGTTGGAGGTACCTACGAGCAGTACTTC.

The chain employs TRBV6-1 and TRBJ1-5; D is perhaps TRBD1 (6 bases). CDR3 length equals 13 residues. Germline CDR1 and CDR2: MNHNS and SASEGT. Trimming shortened V by 7 bases and J by 6 bases, and 13 bases separated the two germline ends. The CDR3 loop is CASIRQGSQPQHF. DNA of the CDR3: TGTGCCAGCATCCGGCAGGGGAGTCAGCCCCAGCATTTT.